This is a list of T cell receptor beta chains from one sample in a study of T cell responses to AZD1222 COVID-19 vaccine. Generated by immunoSEQ multiplex PCR, the TCRdb table keeps only in-frame clones and is missing some. This table holds approximately 100,000 clones, roughly nine tenths found once. This sample comprised peripheral blood, obtained on day 0 of AZD1222 vaccination. All receptors derive from an adult in good health. The CDR3 runs from the conserved cysteine through the conserved F or W. Each record gives: clone size, J gene, D gene, V gene, CDR3 DNA, CDR3 protein. D genes are given only for firm matches. Where a row states a size, it is once, few, many or the class of an expanded clone; other rows omit it.

clone size: NA; J gene: TRBJ2-2; D gene: NA; V gene: TRBV19; CDR3 DNA: TGTGCCAGTAGGCGGGACACCGGGGAGCTGTTTTTT; CDR3 protein: CASRRDTGELFF
clone size: NA; J gene: TRBJ1-2; D gene: NA; V gene: TRBV27; CDR3 DNA: TGTGCCAGCAGTCAAACAGGCGCGAGTGGCTACACCTTC; CDR3 protein: CASSQTGASGYTF
clone size: NA; J gene: TRBJ2-1; D gene: TRBD2; V gene: TRBV5-1; CDR3 DNA: TGCGCCAGCAGCTCCAATAGCGGGAGTTCCTACAATGAGCAGTTCTTC; CDR3 protein: CASSSNSGSSYNEQFF
clone size: NA; J gene: TRBJ1-3; D gene: NA; V gene: TRBV30; CDR3 DNA: TGTGCCTGGGCGGCAGTCTCTGGAAACACCATATATTTT; CDR3 protein: CAWAAVSGNTIYF
clone size: NA; J gene: TRBJ2-1; D gene: NA; V gene: TRBV28; CDR3 DNA: TGTGCCAGCAGGCCAAGGTCCAATGAGCAGTTCTTC; CDR3 protein: CASRPRSNEQFF
clone size: NA; J gene: TRBJ2-5; D gene: NA; V gene: TRBV10-3; CDR3 DNA: TGTGCCATCAGTGACCCCGGGACTCGGTCCCAAGAGACCCAGTACTTC; CDR3 protein: CAISDPGTRSQETQYF
clone size: NA; J gene: TRBJ2-7; D gene: TRBD2; V gene: TRBV11-2; CDR3 DNA: TGTGCCAGCAACCCTTCGGGACTAGCGGCCTACGAGCAGTACTTC; CDR3 protein: CASNPSGLAAYEQYF
clone size: NA; J gene: TRBJ1-1; D gene: NA; V gene: TRBV5-1; CDR3 DNA: TGCGCCAGCAGCTTGGATGGGCCGAGGGACACTGAAGCTTTCTTT; CDR3 protein: CASSLDGPRDTEAFF
clone size: once; J gene: TRBJ2-5; D gene: NA; V gene: TRBV18; CDR3 DNA: TGTGCCAGCTCACCGCCGGGGCCCCTGGGGACCCAGTACTTC; CDR3 protein: CASSPPGPLGTQYF
clone size: NA; J gene: TRBJ1-5; D gene: NA; V gene: TRBV10-1; CDR3 DNA: TGCGCCAGCAGTGAGGTGGGCAATCAGCCCCAGCATTTT; CDR3 protein: CASSEVGNQPQHF
clone size: NA; J gene: TRBJ2-7; D gene: TRBD2; V gene: TRBV11-3; CDR3 DNA: TGTGCCAGCAGCTATCTAGCGGGGCCCTCCTACGAGCAGTACTTC; CDR3 protein: CASSYLAGPSYEQYF
clone size: NA; J gene: TRBJ2-2; D gene: NA; V gene: TRBV5-4; CDR3 DNA: TGTGCCAGCAGCACTGCGATTCCCAACACCGGGGAGCTGTTTTTT; CDR3 protein: CASSTAIPNTGELFF
clone size: NA; J gene: TRBJ1-4; D gene: NA; V gene: TRBV6-1; CDR3 DNA: TGTGCCAGCAGTGAGATGACAGGTTATGAAAAACTGTTTTTT; CDR3 protein: CASSEMTGYEKLFF
clone size: NA; J gene: TRBJ1-2; D gene: NA; V gene: TRBV6-5; CDR3 DNA: TGTGCCATCAGAAGGGTGGGGGTTGGTAACTATGGCTACACCTTC; CDR3 protein: CAIRRVGVGNYGYTF
clone size: NA; J gene: TRBJ1-2; D gene: NA; V gene: TRBV2; CDR3 DNA: TGTGCCAGCAGTGTCAGGGGATATGGCTACACCTTC; CDR3 protein: CASSVRGYGYTF
clone size: once; J gene: TRBJ1-1; D gene: NA; V gene: TRBV5-4; CDR3 DNA: TGTGCCAGCAGCCCGGGGGGGAGAATGGACACTGAAGCTTTCTTT; CDR3 protein: CASSPGGRMDTEAFF
clone size: NA; J gene: TRBJ1-6; D gene: NA; V gene: TRBV4-1; CDR3 DNA: TGCGCCAGCAGCCAAGAACCGGGAGGGGTTTATAATTCACCCCTCCACTTT; CDR3 protein: CASSQEPGGVYNSPLHF
clone size: NA; J gene: TRBJ2-7; D gene: TRBD2; V gene: TRBV6-2/TRBV6-3; CDR3 DNA: TGTGCCAGCAGTTTTCACGGACTAGCGGGAAACTCCTACGAGCAGTACTTC; CDR3 protein: CASSFHGLAGNSYEQYF
clone size: NA; J gene: TRBJ2-1; D gene: TRBD2; V gene: TRBV28; CDR3 DNA: TGTGCCAGCAGTGAGATCGATAGCGGGGCCCACAATGAGCAGTTCTTC; CDR3 protein: CASSEIDSGAHNEQFF